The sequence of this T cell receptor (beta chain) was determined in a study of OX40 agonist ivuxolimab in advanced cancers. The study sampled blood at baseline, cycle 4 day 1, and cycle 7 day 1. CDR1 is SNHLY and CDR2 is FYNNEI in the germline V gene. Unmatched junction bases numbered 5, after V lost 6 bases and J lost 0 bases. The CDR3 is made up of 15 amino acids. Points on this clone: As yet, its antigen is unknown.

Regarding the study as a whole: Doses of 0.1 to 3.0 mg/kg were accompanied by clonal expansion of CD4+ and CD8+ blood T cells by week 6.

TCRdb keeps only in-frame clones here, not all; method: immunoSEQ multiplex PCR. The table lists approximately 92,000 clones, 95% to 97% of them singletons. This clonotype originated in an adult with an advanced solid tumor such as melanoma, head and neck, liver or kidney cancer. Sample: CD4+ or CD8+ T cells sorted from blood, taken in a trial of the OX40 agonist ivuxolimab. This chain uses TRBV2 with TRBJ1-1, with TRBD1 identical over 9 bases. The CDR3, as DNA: TGTGCCAGCAGAGGGACAGGGCTCATGAACACTGAAGCTTTCTTT. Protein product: CASRGTGLMNTEAFF.